This TCR beta chain was observed in a study of T cell repertoires in cytomegalovirus infection. TCRdb re-derived calls from the reads in MiXCR, one entry per CDR3 protein. The table shows approximately 770,000 distinct CDR3 sequences, with 25% to 30% occurring only once. This clonotype has a handful of counts. As yet, its antigen is unknown. Germline V gene data show CDR1 as SEHNR and CDR2 as FQNEAQ (reference sequence). Germline trimming cut 7 bases from V and 3 bases from J; bases unmatched to any gene: 6. CDR3 length equals 15 residues. The chain couples TRBV7-9 to TRBJ2-1; 10 bases line up with TRBD2. This receptor was taken from a human donor in good health (CMV status not recorded). Some clones in this sample may be carry-over from other donors' samples. The sequencing here drew on cultured CD8+ T cells from PBMCs, taken from culture after CMV antigen stimulation. The CDR3 DNA reads TGTGCCAGCATCCCGGTAGCGGGGGGCTACAATGAGCAGTTCTTC. Encoded protein: CASIPVAGGYNEQFF. Together with reference TRBV7-9 and TRBJ2-1, the CDR3 gives the full variable domain: DTGVSQNPRHKITKRGQNVTFRCDPISEHNRLYWYRQTLGQGPEFLTYFQNEAQLEKSRLLSDRFSAERPKGSFSTLEIQRTEQGDSAMYLCASIPVAGGYNEQFFGPGTRLTVL.